This TCR beta chain was found in a study of blood T cell repertoires in COVID-19. Germline V gives CDR1 SGHTA, CDR2 FQGNSA. The V gene end was trimmed by 5 bases and the J gene end by 4 bases; junction bases not matched to a gene: 9. CDR3 length: 15 amino acids. Data came from immunoSEQ multiplex PCR; TCRdb stores just in-frame clones and leaves some out. The profile covers fewer than 350,000 clones, with roughly 88% appearing a single time and about 2% taken by the ten largest. Material for sequencing was PBMCs or T cells enriched from blood (not recorded which). The chain uses TRBV7-2 and TRBJ2-7; TRBD1 matches 9 bases. The TCR comes from a woman aged 40 to 49 with acute COVID-19. The CDR3 spells CASSSLGTGSYEQYF. For the CDR3, the DNA is TGTGCCAGCAGCAGCCTCGGGACAGGGAGTTACGAGCAGTACTTC.